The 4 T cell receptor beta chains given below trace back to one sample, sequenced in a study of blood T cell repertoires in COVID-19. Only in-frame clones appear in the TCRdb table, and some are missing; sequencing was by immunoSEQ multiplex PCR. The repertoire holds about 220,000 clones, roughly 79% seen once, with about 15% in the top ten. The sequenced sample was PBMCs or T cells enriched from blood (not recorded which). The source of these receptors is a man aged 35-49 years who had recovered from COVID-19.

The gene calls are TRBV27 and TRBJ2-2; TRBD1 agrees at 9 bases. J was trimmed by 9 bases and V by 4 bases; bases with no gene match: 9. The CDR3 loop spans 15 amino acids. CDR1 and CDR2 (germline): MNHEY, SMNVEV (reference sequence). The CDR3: CASSSGDRATWELFF. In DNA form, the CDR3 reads TGTGCCAGCAGTTCCGGGGACAGGGCTACATGGGAGCTGTTTTTT.

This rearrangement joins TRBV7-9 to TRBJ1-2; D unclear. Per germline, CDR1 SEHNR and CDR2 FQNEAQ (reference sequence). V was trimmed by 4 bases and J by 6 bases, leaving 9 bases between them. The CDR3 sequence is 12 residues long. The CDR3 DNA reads TGTGCCAGCAGCTACCCCGCGGATGGCTACACCTTC. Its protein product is CASSYPADGYTF. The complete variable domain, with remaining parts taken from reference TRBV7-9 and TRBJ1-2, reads DTGVSQNPRHKITKRGQNVTFRCDPISEHNRLYWYRQTLGQGPEFLTYFQNEAQLEKSRLLSDRFSAERPKGSFSTLEIQRTEQGDSAMYLCASSYPADGYTFGSGTRLTVV.

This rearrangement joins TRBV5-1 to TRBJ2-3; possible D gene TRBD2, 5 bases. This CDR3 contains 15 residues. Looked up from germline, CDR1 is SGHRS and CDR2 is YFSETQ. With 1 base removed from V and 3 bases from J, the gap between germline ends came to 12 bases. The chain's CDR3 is CASSLSSLATDTQYF. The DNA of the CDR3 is TGCGCCAGCAGCTTGAGTTCGCTAGCTACAGATACGCAGTATTTT.

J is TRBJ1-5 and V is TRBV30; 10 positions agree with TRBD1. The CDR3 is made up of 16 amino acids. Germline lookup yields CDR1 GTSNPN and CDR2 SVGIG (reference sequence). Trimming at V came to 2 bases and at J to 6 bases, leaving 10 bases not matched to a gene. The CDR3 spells CAWSPTGTGVAQPQHF. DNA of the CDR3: TGTGCCTGGAGTCCTACCGGGACAGGGGTAGCTCAGCCCCAGCATTTT.